One sample yielded the 19 T cell receptor beta chains listed below, sequenced in a study of T cells in localized non-small cell lung cancer. Some clones are missing from TCRdb's copy, which holds only in-frame ones; the method was immunoSEQ multiplex PCR. This sample has approximately 31,000 clones, with approximately 80% found just once. The sequenced sample was peripheral blood, obtained before any cancer treatment. Receptors originate from a male donor at least 60 years old with stage II squamous cell lung carcinoma.

This clone was detected a few times. The V call is TRBV5-1, the J call TRBJ1-1; no definite D call. V gave up 0 bases and J gave up 5 bases, with 11 bases separating them. The germline V gene has CDR1 SGHRS and CDR2 YFSETQ. The CDR3 extends over 14 amino acids. The CDR3 protein is CASSLGSSKTEAFF. In DNA, the CDR3 is TGCGCCAGCAGCTTGGGCTCAAGCAAGACTGAAGCTTTCTTT.

The V call is TRBV2, the J call TRBJ2-5; 9 nucleotides align to TRBD1. Per the germline V gene, CDR1 is SNHLY and CDR2 is FYNNEI. This CDR3 region has 15 residues. V was clipped by 5 bases and J by 0 bases; unmatched bases: 4. CDR3: CASSKDRGDQETQYF. CDR3 sequence (DNA): TGTGCCAGCAGTAAGGACAGGGGAGACCAAGAGACCCAGTACTTC.

This rearrangement joins TRBV13 to TRBJ2-1; D is unresolved. The germline V gene encodes CDR1 PRHDT and CDR2 FYEKMQ (reference sequence). Deletions cut 5 bases from V and 0 bases from J, with 5 bases between. The CDR3 contains 13 residues. As DNA, the CDR3 is TGTGCCAGCAGCCCGAGCTCCTACAATGAGCAGTTCTTC. Its protein is CASSPSSYNEQFF.

V gene TRBV5-5 combines with J gene TRBJ1-2; TRBD1 is a possible D gene (6 bases). Trimming stripped 3 bases from V and 2 bases from J, with 14 bases between. The CDR3 is made up of 15 amino acids. Germline V gives CDR1 SGHKS, CDR2 YYEKEE (reference sequence). CDR3 sequence: CASSWGVTGNYGYTF. CDR3 coding DNA: TGTGCCAGCAGCTGGGGGGTGACAGGCAACTATGGCTACACCTTC.

The chain combines TRBV27 with TRBJ2-1, with 14 bases fitting TRBD2. The length of the CDR3 is 15 residues. The trim removed 3 bases at V and 10 bases at J, leaving 5 bases unmatched. CDR1 and CDR2 from the germline V gene are MNHEY and SMNVEV (reference sequence). CDR3 nucleotides: TGTGCCAGCAGTTTGGGACTAGCGGGAGCGGGGGAGCAGTTCTTC. Its translation is CASSLGLAGAGEQFF.

This clone was recorded once. The chain couples TRBV7-8 to TRBJ1-3; D is unclear. The CDR3 sequence is 13 residues long. The germline V and J ends were trimmed by 8 bases and 4 bases, with 12 bases remaining between them. Germline values: CDR1 SGHVS, CDR2 FQNEAQ. CDR3 region: CASGIGVGNTIYF. In DNA form, the CDR3 reads TGTGCCAGCGGAATTGGTGTCGGAAACACCATATATTTT.

Comment on this clone: At the DNA level, this CDR3 is encoded by other sequences in the same sample as well. The V and J genes are TRBV7-9 and TRBJ2-2, with 7 bases fitting TRBD2. The CDR3 sequence is 16 residues long. Germline V CDR1 and CDR2: SEHNR, FQNEAQ (reference sequence). J lost 1 base, V lost 1 base, and 3 bases had no gene match. The CDR3, as DNA: TGTGCCAGCAGCTTAGGGAGCGGGGTGAACACCGGGGAGCTGTTTTTT. As protein: CASSLGSGVNTGELFF. The full variable domain, in which reference TRBV7-9 and TRBJ2-2 provide the parts outside the CDR3, is DTGVSQNPRHKITKRGQNVTFRCDPISEHNRLYWYRQTLGQGPEFLTYFQNEAQLEKSRLLSDRFSAERPKGSFSTLEIQRTEQGDSAMYLCASSLGSGVNTGELFFGEGSRLTVL.

The chain recombines TRBV7-9 with TRBJ2-7; 8 nucleotides match TRBD2. CDR3 length: 13 residues. With 5 bases clipped from V and 2 bases from J, the junction kept 2 bases outside the gene matches. Germline CDR1 is SEHNR and CDR2 is FQNEAQ (reference sequence). CDR3 region: CASSERETYEQYF. For the CDR3, the DNA is TGTGCCAGCAGCGAGCGGGAGACCTACGAGCAGTACTTC.

The rearrangement links TRBV5-6 to TRBJ1-1; D perhaps matches TRBD1 (6 bases). Trimming took off 5 bases at V and 6 bases at J, with 14 bases between the two ends. This CDR3 has 13 amino acids. The germline V gene has CDR1 SGHDT and CDR2 YYEEEE. In DNA, the CDR3 is TGTGCCAGCAGTCCCACAGGGTTCTCTGAAGCTTTCTTT. This encodes CASSPTGFSEAFF. Supplemented by reference TRBV5-6 and TRBJ1-1, the full variable domain reads DAGVTQSPTHLIKTRGQQVTLRCSPKSGHDTVSWYQQALGQGPQFIFQYYEEEERQRGNFPDRFSGHQFPNYSSELNVNALLLGDSALYLCASSPTGFSEAFFGQGTRLTVV.

This clone was found once. The V and J genes are TRBV27 and TRBJ1-1, with TRBD1 as a possible D gene (6 bases). The V end was cut by 6 bases, the J end by 6 bases, with 17 bases between. CDR1 is MNHEY, CDR2 SMNVEV, per germline (reference sequence). CDR3 length: 14 residues. The CDR3 region is CASSKGGAGPEAFF. CDR3 coding DNA: TGTGCCAGCAGCAAAGGGGGGGCCGGACCTGAAGCTTTCTTT.

This chain uses TRBV10-3 with TRBJ2-1, with TRBD1 matching over 8 bases. Germline assignment: CDR1 ENHRY and CDR2 SYGVKD. V lost 0 bases, J lost 2 bases, and 9 bases stayed unmatched. This CDR3 contains 18 residues. CDR3 in amino acids: CAISESGDRGYTYNEQFF. CDR3 DNA sequence: TGTGCCATCAGTGAGTCTGGAGACAGGGGCTATACCTACAATGAGCAGTTCTTC.

The V call is TRBV2, the J call TRBJ2-1, with TRBD1 matching over 7 bases. V lost 6 bases and J lost 6; bases outside the gene matches: 11. Germline CDR1 reads SNHLY; CDR2 reads FYNNEI. The CDR3 consists of 15 residues. The CDR3 protein is CASSSTGVLLNEQFF. As DNA, the CDR3 is TGTGCCAGCAGCTCCACAGGGGTCCTCCTCAATGAGCAGTTCTTC.

V usage is TRBV4-2 and J usage is TRBJ2-3; 8 bases are shared with TRBD1. Looked up from germline, CDR1 is LGHNA and CDR2 is YNFKEQ. V was pared by 1 base and J by 2 bases, with 5 bases of the junction left unmatched. The CDR3 has 16 amino acids. The CDR3 nucleotides read TGTGCCAGCAGCCAAGGGGGGACAGGACACACAGATACGCAGTATTTT. Translated: CASSQGGTGHTDTQYF.

Concerning this clone: The sample has other DNA sequences that encode this CDR3 too. The gene calls are TRBV19 and TRBJ1-5; D is undetermined. The CDR3 runs 14 residues. The germline gives CDR1 LNHDA, CDR2 SQIVND (reference sequence). The V and J ends lost 1 base and 5 bases respectively, with 9 bases between them. The CDR3 DNA follows: TGTGCCAGTAGTATAGGGGGTCGGGATCAGCCCCAGCATTTT. Its protein is CASSIGGRDQPQHF.

The chain employs TRBV19 and TRBJ2-1, with a possible D match to TRBD2 (7 bases). The CDR3 extends over 15 amino acids. Germline CDR1 and CDR2: LNHDA and SQIVND (reference sequence). Deletions cut 6 bases from V and 4 bases from J, with 16 bases between. The CDR3 DNA sequence: TGTGCCAGTAGGAGGGAGGGGGGGGCGTACAATGAGCAGTTCTTC. Protein sequence: CASRREGGAYNEQFF. The full variable domain, completed using reference TRBV19 and TRBJ2-1, is DGGITQSPKYLFRKEGQNVTLSCEQNLNHDAMYWYRQDPGQGLRLIYYSQIVNDFQKGDIAEGYSVSREKKESFPLTVTSAQKNPTAFYLCASRREGGAYNEQFFGPGTRLTVL.

The rearrangement joins TRBV2 to TRBJ2-7; 8 bases line up with TRBD1. Trimming at V came to 3 bases and at J to 4 bases, leaving 11 bases not matched to a gene. The CDR3 extends over 16 amino acids. Germline CDR1 SNHLY, CDR2 FYNNEI. The CDR3 region is CASSDPVQGGVYEQYF. CDR3 sequence (DNA): TGTGCCAGCAGTGATCCCGTACAGGGGGGTGTTTACGAGCAGTACTTC. Full variable domain (missing parts from reference TRBV2 and TRBJ2-7): EPEVTQTPSHQVTQMGQEVILRCVPISNHLYFYWYRQILGQKVEFLVSFYNNEISEKSEIFDDQFSVERPDGSNFTLKIRSTKLEDSAMYFCASSDPVQGGVYEQYFGPGTRLTVT.

V usage is TRBV5-8 and J usage is TRBJ2-7, with 14 bases matching TRBD2. V gave up 8 bases and J gave up 4 bases; unmatched junction bases: 11. CDR3 length equals 16 residues. CDR1 is SGHTS, CDR2 YDEGEE, per germline. CDR3: CASKRGTSGSRYEQYF. The CDR3, as DNA: TGTGCCAGTAAGCGGGGGACTAGCGGGAGTCGTTACGAGCAGTACTTC.

The count of this clone is one. The rearrangement links TRBV6-1 to TRBJ2-3; 8 bases map to TRBD1. CDR3 size: 15 residues. With V trimmed by 5 bases and J by 2 bases, 6 bases remained unmatched. Germline V gives CDR1 MNHNS, CDR2 SASEGT. The CDR3 sequence: CASSSMQGATDTQYF. The CDR3 coding sequence is TGTGCCAGCAGTTCTATGCAGGGGGCCACAGATACGCAGTATTTT.

The chain links TRBV7-6 to TRBJ2-1, with TRBD1 matching over 7 bases. With V trimmed by 5 bases and J by 9 bases, 7 bases remained unmatched. The CDR3 extends over 13 amino acids. CDR1 and CDR2 (germline): SGHVS, FNYEAQ. CDR3 residues: CASSPGTVGEQFF. The CDR3 DNA sequence: TGTGCCAGCAGCCCAGGGACAGTCGGTGAGCAGTTCTTC.